The T cell receptor (beta chain) under discussion was sequenced for a study of T cell responses to AZD1222 COVID-19 vaccine. Study-wide results and caveats: Targeting of unmutated variant regions was reportedly seen in nearly half of spike-specific TCRs.

Profiled with immunoSEQ multiplex PCR; TCRdb holds only in-frame clones, not every one. The data contain over 200,000 clones, 94% of them singletons. CDR3 size: 14 residues. Trimming removed 2 bases from V and 4 bases from J, with 9 bases in between. Germline CDR1 is SNHLY and CDR2 is FYNNEI. Details on this clone: Antigen specificity is unknown.

This specimen consisted of peripheral blood, obtained 28 days after the second dose of the MenACWY control vaccine. The sequence came from an adult who received the MenACWY meningococcal vaccine as a control. The V call is TRBV2, the J call TRBJ1-3; no reliable D call. The CDR3 region is CASSESRPGNTIYF. CDR3 nucleotides: TGTGCCAGCAGTGAAAGTAGGCCGGGAAACACCATATATTTT.